The sequence of this T cell receptor beta chain was determined in a study of T cells in Graves' hyperthyroidism and ophthalmopathy (dated by TCRdb to the late 2010s). Background on the whole study: TCR V-J signatures able to tell the groups apart were searched for in a discovery cohort of approximately 95 patients, of whom approximately 40 had Graves' ophthalmopathy and roughly 59 had stable Graves' hyperthyroidism. The study also compared thyroid tissue and blood T-cell repertoires from more than five Graves' hyperthyroidism patients. TCR Vbeta CDR3 sequencing of fewer than 150 peripheral blood samples (under 45 ophthalmopathy, around 80 hyperthyroidism and roughly 17 progressor patients) is reported in the paper. An independent validation cohort of around 19 hyperthyroidism patients and roughly 16 patients who later progressed to ophthalmopathy tested prospective prediction of ophthalmopathy. After blood sampling, hyperthyroidism patients were treated with methimazole at a starting dose of 30 mg daily, and ophthalmopathy patients were treated with high-dose intravenous methylprednisolone. The roughly 100 discovery patients were randomly divided into training and test sets at a 7:3 ratio.

Amplification of TCR beta CDR3 regions was carried out from RNA transcripts. For the first round of RT-PCR on the TCR CDR3, the HTBI primer set was used together with the Qiagen OneStep RT-PCR kit. The libraries were constructed in a second round of multiplex PCR and then size-selected and purified. The libraries were sequenced on an Illumina HiSeq2000 using paired-end 100 bp reads. Concerning the study's data processing: SOAPnuke was used to process the raw data, removing reads that contained adapters or uncalled bases, had a mean Phred below 15, or lacked an exact match to the constant primer or identifier. High-quality paired reads were merged using COPE v1.2.5, and each unique nucleotide sequence was defined as a clonotype. MiTCR v1.1 was used to align the clonotypes against IMGT TRBV, TRBD and TRBJ reference segments. Analysis was restricted to V-J combinations with a frequency above 0.0001, which covered about 99% of repertoires. The TCS score was defined as F50 (clonal expansion) divided by E x V (chaos), with BLOSUM62-based TCRdist calculated between CDR3 peptides within each V-J. Welch's t-statistics and random forest reduced approximately 520 V-J features to 13, which were used in a naive Bayes classifier (R e1071). Thyroid-blood repertoire similarity was quantified with the Morisita-Horn index. Starting from the raw public reads, TCRdb applied fastp trimming at Q25, assembled clones with MiXCR and retained in-frame beta chains. Rows are unified per CDR3 protein, each entry keeping the most common DNA and genes. The V and J calls reflect TCRdb's pipeline rather than the authors' work. The sample yields 40,000 to 60,000 distinct CDR3 sequences; 45% to 65% were counted once. The ten largest clones take up 30% to 40% of the sample.

Paper-wide results and their limitations: Ophthalmopathy was separated from stable hyperthyroidism by a 13 V-J signature model, with around 88% sensitivity and approximately 81% specificity obtained in cross-validation and 80%/75% obtained in testing. Most expanded thyroid clonotypes (frequency above 0.001) were also found in blood, which suggests that blood repertoires may mirror thyroid immune responses. In validation, progression to ophthalmopathy was predicted by the model with nearly 71% sensitivity and roughly 72% specificity, a median of about 6.4 months before onset. No statistical method was used to fix the sample size in advance, and group allocation was not hidden from the investigators.

Compared with the rest of its sample, this clonotype is medium-sized (0.01 to 0.1%). The antigen it binds to is not known. No clone much larger than this one lies a single base away; base qualities are absent. Graves' hyperthyroidism was defined as stable when no progression to ophthalmopathy occurred over 18 months of follow-up. Hyperthyroidism patients were aged 18 to 65 years and newly diagnosed, with disease duration of less than 2 months. Any patient with an uncontrolled infection, another autoimmune disease, pregnancy or lactation was excluded. Diagnoses relied on clinical symptoms, serum thyroxine and TRAb, thyroid ultrasound and orbital computed tomography. Total RNA was extracted with Trizol reagent, and quality was checked on an Agilent 2100 Bioanalyzer. As encoded in the germline V gene (reference sequence), CDR1 is DFQATT while CDR2 is SNEGSKA. V loses 6 bases of germline sequence and J loses 0 bases, and the interval between the two ends is 9 bases. Reading from cysteine to phenylalanine, the CDR3 counts 12 amino acids. CDR3 DNA is the only sequence kept; it has 36 bases, read in frame from the first base.

The chain is made from TRBV20-1 and TRBJ2-7; the D gene lacks a confident call. The source material was peripheral blood or thyroid tissue (not recorded which). This TCR came from a man aged 18 to 29 with Graves' hyperthyroidism. The sequence in DNA is TGCAGTGCCGGACCGGGCTCCTACGAGCAGTACTTC. Translation gives CSAGPGSYEQYF.